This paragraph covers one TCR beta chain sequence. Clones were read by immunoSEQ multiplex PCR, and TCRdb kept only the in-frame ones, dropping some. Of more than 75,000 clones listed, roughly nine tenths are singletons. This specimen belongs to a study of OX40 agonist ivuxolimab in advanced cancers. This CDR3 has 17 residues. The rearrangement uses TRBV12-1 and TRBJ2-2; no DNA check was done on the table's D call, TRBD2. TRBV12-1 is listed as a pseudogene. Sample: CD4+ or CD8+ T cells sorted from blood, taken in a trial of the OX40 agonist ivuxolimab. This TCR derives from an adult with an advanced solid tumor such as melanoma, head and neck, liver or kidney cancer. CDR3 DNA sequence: TGTGCCAGCAGCCTGACTAGCGGGAGGGTGAACACCGGGGAGCTGTTTTTT. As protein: CASSLTSGRVNTGELFF.